This record concerns one T cell receptor (beta chain) sequence. No antigen is known for it. A much bigger clone sits one base away, suggesting this may be a read error. Researchers took RNA transcripts and amplified TCR beta CDR3 regions from them. HTBI primers primed a first-round RT-PCR, and a second-round multiplex PCR followed. In TCRdb, the multiplex PCR reads were re-called with MiXCR into one record per CDR3 protein. The table includes 200,000 to 250,000 distinct CDR3 sequences, roughly 21% detected once. The sample is drawn from a study of Graves' ophthalmopathy and Graves' hyperthyroidism. Study-wide findings and caveats: Appearing in blood as well were most expanded thyroid clonotypes above 0.001 frequency.

The CDR3 is made up of 16 amino acids. The germline V gene encodes CDR1 SGHRS and CDR2 YFSETQ. No donor had other autoimmune disease, uncontrolled infection, pregnancy or lactation. Sequences were obtained from peripheral blood. The TCR sequence derives from a woman between 50 and 59 years old with Graves' ophthalmopathy. This sequence joins TRBV5-1 and TRBJ2-5; 13 positions match TRBD2. The CDR3 protein is CASSLGTGLAGETPYF. The CDR3 nucleotides are TGCGCCAGCAGCTTGGGGACCGGACTAGCGGGAGAGACCCCGTACTTC.